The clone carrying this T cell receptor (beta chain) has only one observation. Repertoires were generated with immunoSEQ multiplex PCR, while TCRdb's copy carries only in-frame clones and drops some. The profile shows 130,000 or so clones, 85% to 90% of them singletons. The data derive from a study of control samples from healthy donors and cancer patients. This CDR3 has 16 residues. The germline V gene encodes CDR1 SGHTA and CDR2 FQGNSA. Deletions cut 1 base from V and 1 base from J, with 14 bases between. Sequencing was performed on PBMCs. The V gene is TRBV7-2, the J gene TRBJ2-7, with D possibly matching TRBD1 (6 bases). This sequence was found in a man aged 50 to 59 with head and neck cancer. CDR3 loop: CASSLGYRVGSYEQYF. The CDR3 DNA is TGTGCCAGCAGCTTAGGTTACAGGGTCGGGTCCTACGAGCAGTACTTC.